One and the same sample provided the 20 T cell receptor beta chains below, sequenced in a study of blood T cell repertoires in COVID-19. The protocol was immunoSEQ multiplex PCR, while the TCRdb copy is restricted to in-frame clones and leaves out a portion. Here the sample spans 70,000 to 80,000 clones, roughly 84% being singletons. Input material: peripheral blood. These receptors were taken from a human donor in a cohort sampled during active COVID-19.

The J gene is TRBJ2-4, the V gene TRBV19, with 7 bases fitting TRBD1. Germline V gene data show CDR1 as LNHDA and CDR2 as SQIVND (reference sequence). Unmatched junction bases numbered 8, after V lost 6 bases and J lost 6 bases. This CDR3 is 14 amino acids long. In DNA, the CDR3 is TGTGCCAGTAGCCCAACAGGGGCGGGAAACATTCAGTACTTC. Residues: CASSPTGAGNIQYF.

V usage is TRBV6-6 and J usage is TRBJ2-7, with 7 bases lining up with TRBD2. Germline values: CDR1 MNHNY, CDR2 SVGAGI (reference sequence). The CDR3 contains 14 residues. After removal of 4 bases from V and 1 base from J, the junction contained 4 bases not matched to a gene. In nucleotides, the CDR3 is TGTGCCAGCAGTTTGGCGGGACTATCCTACGAGCAGTACTTC. The encoded protein is CASSLAGLSYEQYF.

For this clone: This sample includes further DNA sequences coding for the same CDR3. The chain carries TRBV5-1 and TRBJ1-1, with D maybe TRBD1 (5 bases). V gave up 4 bases and J gave up 1 base, with 11 bases separating them. Germline V CDR1 and CDR2: SGHRS, YFSETQ. The CDR3 has 14 amino acids. CDR3 nucleotides: TGCGCCAGCAGCCTCCAGGGCGGGAACACTGAAGCTTTCTTT. Protein: CASSLQGGNTEAFF.

V gene TRBV11-2 combines with J gene TRBJ2-7; TRBD2 aligns across 10 bases. The CDR3 sequence is 14 residues long. V lost 6 bases, J lost 2 bases, and 4 bases stayed unmatched. Germline V CDR1 and CDR2: SGHAT, FQNNGV. The CDR3 DNA follows: TGTGCCAGCAGGCTAAGCGGGGGGGCCTACGAGCAGTACTTC. Amino acid sequence: CASRLSGGAYEQYF. The whole variable domain, filled in from reference TRBV11-2 and TRBJ2-7, reads EAGVAQSPRYKIIEKRQSVAFWCNPISGHATLYWYQQILGQGPKLLIQFQNNGVVDDSQLPKDRFSAERLKGVDSTLKIQPAKLEDSAVYLCASRLSGGAYEQYFGPGTRLTVT.

The chain recombines TRBV3-1 (or the pseudogene TRBV3-2) with TRBJ2-7, with TRBD1 as a possible D gene (5 bases). CDR3 length: 15 residues. Germline CDR1 reads LGHDT; CDR2 reads YNNKEL (reference sequence). V was cut by 1 base and J by 0 bases, with 10 bases left in between. The CDR3 coding sequence is TGTGCCAGCAGCCAAGGGACATCCAGCTCCTACGAGCAGTACTTC. This codes for CASSQGTSSSYEQYF.

This clone was seen just once. This sequence joins TRBV7-2 and TRBJ1-1; D might be TRBD1 (6 bases). V was pared by 0 bases and J by 0 bases, with 14 bases between. Germline loops: CDR1 SGHTA, CDR2 FQGNSA. The CDR3 runs to 17 residues. CDR3 amino acids: CASSLAGDDRMNTEAFF. In DNA, the CDR3 is TGTGCCAGCAGCTTAGCGGGGGACGACAGGATGAACACTGAAGCTTTCTTT.

CDR3 residues: CASSLGGGGGAQEQYF. Written as DNA, the CDR3 is TGTGCCAGCAGCCTCGGCGGGGGCGGGGGGGCTCAGGAGCAGTACTTC. The rearrangement uses TRBV3-1 (or the pseudogene TRBV3-2) and TRBJ2-7, with 9 nucleotides matching TRBD2. Trimming removed 4 bases from V and 7 bases from J; junction bases left unmatched: 14. Per germline, CDR1 LGHDT and CDR2 YNNKEL (reference sequence). This CDR3 spans 16 amino acids.

The chain couples TRBV5-4 to TRBJ1-3; D gene uncertain. The germline V gene has CDR1 SGHNT and CDR2 YYREEE (reference sequence). The germline V and J ends were trimmed by 2 bases and 3 bases, with 15 bases remaining between them. The CDR3 runs 16 residues. In DNA, the CDR3 is TGTGCCAGCAGCTTTGCCCGCGGTGGCGTTGGAAACACCATATATTTT. Protein: CASSFARGGVGNTIYF.

CDR3 residues: CASSPSGLAGGGSDTQYF. The CDR3 DNA sequence: TGTGCCAGCAGCCCCTCGGGACTAGCGGGAGGTGGTTCAGATACGCAGTATTTT. The chain employs TRBV28 and TRBJ2-3, with 15 bases identical to TRBD2. J gave up 4 bases and V 6 bases, and 11 bases lay outside the gene matches. From germline, CDR1 is MDHEN and CDR2 SYDVKM. The CDR3 has 18 residues.

V is TRBV19 and J is TRBJ1-1; D remains unclear. Trimming left V 6 bases short and J 2 bases short, with 13 bases between. Germline V gene sequence: CDR1 LNHDA, CDR2 SQIVND (reference sequence). The CDR3 covers 14 residues. CDR3 region: CASRSASGNTEAFF. The CDR3 DNA reads as TGTGCCAGTAGATCCGCCTCAGGTAACACTGAAGCTTTCTTT.

This sequence joins TRBV3-1 (or the pseudogene TRBV3-2) and TRBJ1-5, with D uncertain. The CDR3 sequence is 12 residues long. In germline, CDR1 is LGHDT, CDR2 YNNKEL (reference sequence). V was trimmed by 3 bases and J by 7 bases, leaving 7 bases between them. The CDR3 DNA sequence: TGTGCCAGCAGCCAGAACAGCCAGCCCCAGCATTTT. This sequence encodes CASSQNSQPQHF.

The gene calls are TRBV15 and TRBJ1-5, with a possible D match to TRBD1 (5 bases). Germline V gives CDR1 LNHNV, CDR2 YYDKDF (reference sequence). V gave up 1 base and J gave up 6 bases, with 16 bases separating them. This CDR3 region has 16 residues. CDR3 in amino acids: CATSRVGGGFGQPQHF. The CDR3 DNA reads as TGTGCCACCAGCAGAGTAGGTGGGGGGTTCGGTCAGCCCCAGCATTTT.

The V call is TRBV18, the J call TRBJ2-7; 8 bases agree with TRBD1. This CDR3 is built from 16 residues. J was trimmed by 2 bases and V by 2 bases; bases with no gene match: 8. In germline, CDR1 is KGHSH, CDR2 LQKENI. The CDR3 spells CASSPAITGGTYEQYF. In nucleotides, the CDR3 is TGTGCCAGCTCACCAGCCATAACAGGGGGGACCTACGAGCAGTACTTC.

V usage is TRBV24-1 and J usage is TRBJ2-2; 11 bases align to TRBD1. V shed 2 bases and J 6 bases; nucleotides not matched to a gene: 7. The CDR3 has 17 amino acids. CDR1 is KGHDR, CDR2 SFDVKD, per germline. The CDR3 DNA reads as TGTGCCACCAGTGATTCTGGACAGGGGGCATGGGCCGGGGAGCTGTTTTTT. Translation gives CATSDSGQGAWAGELFF.

The V gene is TRBV18, the J gene TRBJ1-6; 10 positions agree with TRBD1. V gave up 4 bases and J gave up 9 bases; unmatched junction bases: 3. The CDR3 is 14 amino acids. CDR1 and CDR2 from the germline V gene are KGHSH and LQKENI. The CDR3 here is CASSLDRGGSPLHF. The CDR3 nucleotides read TGTGCCAGCTCACTGGACAGGGGGGGTTCACCCCTCCACTTT.

The DNA of the CDR3 is TGTGCCAGCAGCGTACCCAGCTCCTACGAGCAGTACTTC. It encodes CASSVPSSYEQYF. The rearrangement joins TRBV9 to TRBJ2-7; unclear D gene. The germline gives CDR1 SGDLS, CDR2 YYNGEE. V lost 1 base, J lost 0 bases, and 5 bases lay in between. The CDR3 sequence is 13 residues long. Based on the CDR3 plus reference TRBV9 and TRBJ2-7, the full variable domain is DSGVTQTPKHLITATGQRVTLRCSPRSGDLSVYWYQQSLDQGLQFLIQYYNGEERAKGNILERFSAQQFPDLHSELNLSSLELGDSALYFCASSVPSSYEQYFGPGTRLTVT.

The rearrangement uses TRBV6-1 and TRBJ2-2, with no clear D. The V gene's germline CDR1 is MNHNS and CDR2 SASEGT. The CDR3 loop spans 16 amino acids. V lost 2 bases and J 2 bases, leaving 12 bases between the germline ends. The DNA of the CDR3 is TGTGCCAGCAGTGAACGGAGCTACTTAAACACCGGGGAGCTGTTTTTT. Its translation is CASSERSYLNTGELFF.

This chain joins TRBV2 and TRBJ2-7; 7 bases agree with TRBD2. The V gene end was trimmed by 8 bases and the J gene end by 0 bases; junction bases not matched to a gene: 4. The germline V gene has CDR1 SNHLY and CDR2 FYNNEI. The CDR3 totals 13 residues. This chain's CDR3 is CASVGGSSYEQYF. In DNA form, the CDR3 reads TGTGCCAGCGTGGGCGGGAGCTCCTACGAGCAGTACTTC.

The chain employs TRBV2 and TRBJ1-2; maybe TRBD1 (6 bases). Trimming pared 3 bases from V and 2 bases from J, leaving 10 bases between. Germline V CDR1 and CDR2: SNHLY, FYNNEI. This CDR3 region has 14 residues. The CDR3: CASSDRGGNYGYTF. As DNA, the CDR3 is TGTGCCAGCAGTGATAGGGGGGGCAACTATGGCTACACCTTC.

The CDR3 bases are TGTGCCAGCTGTTTTCGGGAGAACACTGAAGCTTTCTTT. This translates into CASCFRENTEAFF. The V call is TRBV19, the J call TRBJ1-1; no reliable D call. The CDR3 is made up of 13 amino acids. The germline gives CDR1 LNHDA, CDR2 SQIVND (reference sequence). V gave up 9 bases and J gave up 1 base, with 12 bases separating them.